The text below deals with one T cell receptor beta chain. Its antigen is not known. V dropped 6 bases and J dropped 4; count of bases not matched to a gene: 12. This CDR3 is built from 15 residues. The germline V gene encodes CDR1 SGHRS and CDR2 YFSETQ. 5'RACE primed from the constant segment yielded TCR alpha and TCR beta cDNA libraries bearing sample barcodes and UMIs. TCRdb redid the calling of the 5' RACE reads with MiXCR, one entry per CDR3 protein. The data show around 310,000 distinct CDR3 sequences, about a sixth seen once. This specimen comes from a study of T-cell memory formation after mild COVID-19. General observations from the study: Clones that contracted from day 15 to 85 had balanced CD4/CD8; later expanders were CD4+ biased. Shrinking CD4+ clones resided mostly in CM and EM, and CD8+ ones in EMRA.

The source of this sequence is a man younger than 35 who had mild COVID-19 (a few samples of this study predate the infection). Cell type and time point are not known. The V gene is TRBV5-1, the J gene TRBJ1-2, with 7 bases that match TRBD1. Sample: PBMCs or a T cell subset sorted from them (not recorded which). The CDR3 DNA sequence: TGCGCCAGCAAAAAAACCGGGACAGACATCTATGGCTACACCTTC. Translating it yields CASKKTGTDIYGYTF.